This paragraph covers one T cell receptor (beta chain) sequence. These data belong to a study of shared clonotypes between healthy human individuals. Here immunoSEQ multiplex PCR was the method, and the copy in TCRdb shows in-frame clones only, minus some. The sample gives a few hundred thousand clones, around 80% of which show up once; 12% is in the top ten. The CDR3 totals 15 residues. V gave up 6 bases and J gave up 4 bases; unmatched junction bases: 11. Germline V gene sequence: CDR1 SQVTM, CDR2 ANQGSEA. The chain recombines TRBV29-1 with TRBJ1-4; 7 bases agree with TRBD1. Sequencing used PBMCs. The TCR was taken from a woman aged 40 to 50 in good health. Some clones in this sample may be carry-over from other donors' samples. The CDR3 sequence: CSVRGGVLVNEKLFF. CDR3 bases: TGCAGCGTCAGGGGGGGGGTCTTGGTTAATGAAAAACTGTTTTTT.